This T cell receptor (beta chain) emerged from a study of cytomegalovirus exposure and HLA in healthy donors. CDR3 length: 15 amino acids. The PCR had 60 Vbeta and 13 Jbeta primers. Sequenced by immunoSEQ multiplex PCR; TCRdb stores in-frame clones only, minus some. Seen here are 150,000 to 200,000 clones, roughly four fifths observed once, and the top ten hold less than 5%. This sequence joins TRBV21-1 and TRBJ1-2. TRBV21-1 is reported as a pseudogene. The specimen was PBMCs. The sequence was obtained from a man aged 50-60 years in good health and CMV-seropositive. The CDR3 DNA reads TGTGCCAGCAGCAAAGGAGAAGCGTGGAACTATGGCTACACCTTC. This translates into CASSKGEAWNYGYTF.